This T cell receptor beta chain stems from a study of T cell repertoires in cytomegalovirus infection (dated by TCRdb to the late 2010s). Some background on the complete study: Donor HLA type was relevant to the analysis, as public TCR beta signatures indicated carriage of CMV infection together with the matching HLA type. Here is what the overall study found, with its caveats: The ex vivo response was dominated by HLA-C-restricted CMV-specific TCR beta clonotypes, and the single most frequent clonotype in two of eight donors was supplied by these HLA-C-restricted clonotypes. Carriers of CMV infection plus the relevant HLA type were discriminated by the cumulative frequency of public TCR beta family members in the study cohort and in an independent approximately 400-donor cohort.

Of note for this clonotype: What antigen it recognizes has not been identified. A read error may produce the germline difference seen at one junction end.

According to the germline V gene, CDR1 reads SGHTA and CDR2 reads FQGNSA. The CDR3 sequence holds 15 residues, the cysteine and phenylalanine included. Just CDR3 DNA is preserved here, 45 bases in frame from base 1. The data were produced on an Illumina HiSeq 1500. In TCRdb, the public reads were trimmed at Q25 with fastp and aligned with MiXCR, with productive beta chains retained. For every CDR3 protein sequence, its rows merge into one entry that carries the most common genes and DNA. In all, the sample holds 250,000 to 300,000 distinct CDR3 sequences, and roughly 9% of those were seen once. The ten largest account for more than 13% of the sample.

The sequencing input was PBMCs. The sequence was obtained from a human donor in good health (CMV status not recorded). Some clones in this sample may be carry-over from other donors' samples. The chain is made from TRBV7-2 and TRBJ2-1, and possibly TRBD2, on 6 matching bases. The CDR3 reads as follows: CVSSLAVGSYNEQFF. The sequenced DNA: TGTGTCAGCAGCTTAGCGGTGGGATCCTACAATGAGCAGTTCTTC.